This T cell receptor (beta chain) was sequenced in a study of T cell repertoires in cytomegalovirus infection (dated by TCRdb to between 2018 and 2021). Study-level background: The HLA type of each donor mattered for the analysis, because public TCR beta signatures pointed to carriage of CMV infection along with the matching HLA type.

The sequencing machine was an Illumina HiSeq 1500. Starting from the raw public reads, TCRdb applied fastp trimming at Q25, assembled clones with MiXCR and retained in-frame beta chains. Each record represents a unique CDR3 protein, reported with the most common genes and DNA among its rows. This sample holds approximately 550,000 distinct CDR3 sequences; 15% to 20% were observed only once. The ten largest account for 20% to 30% of the sample. From the cysteine up to the phenylalanine, the CDR3 has a length of 16 residues. The sequence is cut down to CDR3 DNA, 48 bases in frame from base 1. Compared with germline, V lacks 4 bases and J lacks 5 bases; bases without a gene match: 9. Points the paper makes about the study in general: The ex vivo response was dominated by HLA-C-restricted CMV-specific TCR beta clonotypes, which also provided the single most frequent clonotype in two of eight donors. In both this cohort and an independent cohort of 350 or so donors, the cumulative frequency of public TCR beta family members distinguished carriers of CMV infection plus the relevant HLA type.

Ten or more counts support this clonotype. Its antigen has not been determined. No base-level quality is on record; no much larger clone is a single base apart. Material for sequencing was CD8+ T cells from PBMCs. The V and J segments used are TRBV12-3 or TRBV12-4 and TRBJ2-1; a stretch of 9 junction bases matches TRBD2. The receptor was derived from a human donor in good health (CMV status not recorded). Some clones in this sample may be carry-over from other donors' samples. The CDR3 is CASSSSGLAANNEQFF. The DNA reads TGTGCCAGCAGTTCCTCGGGACTAGCAGCGAACAATGAGCAGTTCTTC.